This is a list of T cell receptor beta chains from one sample in a study of shared clonotypes between healthy human individuals. TCRdb keeps only in-frame clones here, not all; method: immunoSEQ multiplex PCR. This sample has around 1 million clones; about three quarters occur once, and the top ten carry approximately 1.5%. The sequencing sample was made of memory CD4+ T cells sorted from blood. The receptors originated from a man aged 18 to 29 in good health. The CDR3 runs from the conserved cysteine through the conserved F or W. A D gene is named only where the DNA matches it firmly. Clone size is not always given. Where it is, it says once, few, many or a class for expanded clones.

few,TRBJ1-6,TRBD1,TRBV19,TGTGCCAGTAATCCCACAGGGGGCTTATCCCTCCACTTT,CASNPTGGLSLHF
-,TRBJ2-1,TRBD2,TRBV5-4,TGTGCCAGCAGCCCGAGGGAGGGACTCGGTATCAATGAGCAGTTCTTC,CASSPREGLGINEQFF
-,TRBJ2-7,TRBD1,TRBV5-1,TGCGCCAGCAGCTTGGGGGGGACAGCCTACGAGCAGTACTTC,CASSLGGTAYEQYF
-,TRBJ2-2,-,TRBV10-3,TGTGCCATCGGGCAGGGAGAAACCGGGGAGCTGTTTTTT,CAIGQGETGELFF
few,TRBJ2-1,-,TRBV4-2,TGTGCCAGCAGCCAAGAGGCGAGTAGCTTCAATGAGCAGTTCTTC,CASSQEASSFNEQFF
few,TRBJ2-1,TRBD2,TRBV5-6,TGTGCCAGCACCGTCATGGTGGGAGGGTACAATGAGCAGTTCTTC,CASTVMVGGYNEQFF
-,TRBJ1-1,TRBD1,TRBV10-3,TGTGCCATCAGTGAGTCGGGGACAGAAGTGGGACCTGAAGCTTTCTTT,CAISESGTEVGPEAFF
once,TRBJ1-2,-,TRBV5-1,TGCGCCAGCAGCTTCTACAGGGACTATGGCTACACCTTC,CASSFYRDYGYTF
-,TRBJ1-2,TRBD1,TRBV18,TGTGCCAGCTCACCCAACAGGGGAGGCTACACCTTC,CASSPNRGGYTF
-,TRBJ1-3,-,TRBV11-2,TGTGCCAGCAGCTTAGGCGGGAGCAATTCTGGAAACACCATATATTTT,CASSLGGSNSGNTIYF
-,TRBJ2-5,TRBD2,TRBV2,TGTGCCAGCAGGGAAGCGGGAGACCTTGGGACCCAGTACTTC,CASREAGDLGTQYF
-,TRBJ2-7,-,TRBV7-4,TGTGCCAGCAGCTTAGTATACGGGAGTCCGGGCGAGCAGTACTTC,CASSLVYGSPGEQYF
-,TRBJ2-7,TRBD2,TRBV4-3,TGCGCCAGCAGCCAAGGGGCGGGGGGGACCTACGAGCAGTACTTC,CASSQGAGGTYEQYF
-,TRBJ1-1,-,TRBV28,TGTGCCAGCAGTCCCCCTAGCAGACCGAACACTGAAGCTTTCTTT,CASSPPSRPNTEAFF
few,TRBJ1-5,-,TRBV19,TGTGCCAGTATCGCTGTTCAGGGAAGCAATCAGCCCCAGCATTTT,CASIAVQGSNQPQHF
-,TRBJ2-5,-,TRBV19,TGTGCCAGTAGCTCCGGCTTCATGGGGACCCAGTACTTC,CASSSGFMGTQYF